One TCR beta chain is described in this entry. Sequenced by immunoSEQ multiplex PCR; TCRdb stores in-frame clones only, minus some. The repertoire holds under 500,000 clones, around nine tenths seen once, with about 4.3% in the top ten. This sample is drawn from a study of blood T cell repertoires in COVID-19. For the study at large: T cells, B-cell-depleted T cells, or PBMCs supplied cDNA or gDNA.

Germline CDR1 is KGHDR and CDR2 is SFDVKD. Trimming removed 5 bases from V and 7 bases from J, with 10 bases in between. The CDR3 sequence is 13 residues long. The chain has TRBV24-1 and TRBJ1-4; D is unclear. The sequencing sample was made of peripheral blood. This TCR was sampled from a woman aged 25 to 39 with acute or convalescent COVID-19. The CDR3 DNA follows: TGTGCCACCAGTGCGAAGCCCGGTGAAAAACTGTTTTTT. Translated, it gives CATSAKPGEKLFF.